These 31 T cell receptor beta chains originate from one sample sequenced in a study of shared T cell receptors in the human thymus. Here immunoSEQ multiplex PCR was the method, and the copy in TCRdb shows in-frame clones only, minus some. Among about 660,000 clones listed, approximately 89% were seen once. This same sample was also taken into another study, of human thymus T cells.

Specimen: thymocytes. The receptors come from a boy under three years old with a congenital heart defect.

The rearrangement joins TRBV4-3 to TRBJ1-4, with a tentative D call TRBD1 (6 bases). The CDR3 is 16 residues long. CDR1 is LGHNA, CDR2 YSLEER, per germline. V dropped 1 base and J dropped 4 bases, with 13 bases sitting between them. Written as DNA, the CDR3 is TGCGCCAGCAGCCAAGGACGGACAGCTCTTAATGAAAAACTGTTTTTT. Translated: CASSQGRTALNEKLFF.

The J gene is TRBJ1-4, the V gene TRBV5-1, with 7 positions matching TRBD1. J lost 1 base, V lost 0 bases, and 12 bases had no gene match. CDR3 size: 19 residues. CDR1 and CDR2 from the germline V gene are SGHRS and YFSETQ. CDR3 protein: CASSLEEQGEERTNEKLFF. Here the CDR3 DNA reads TGCGCCAGCAGCTTGGAGGAGCAGGGGGAGGAACGAACTAATGAAAAACTGTTTTTT. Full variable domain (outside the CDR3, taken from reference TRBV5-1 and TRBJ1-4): KAGVTQTPRYLIKTRGQQVTLSCSPISGHRSVSWYQQTPGQGLQFLFEYFSETQRNKGNFPGRFSGRQFSNSRSEMNVSTLELGDSALYLCASSLEEQGEERTNEKLFFGSGTQLSVL.

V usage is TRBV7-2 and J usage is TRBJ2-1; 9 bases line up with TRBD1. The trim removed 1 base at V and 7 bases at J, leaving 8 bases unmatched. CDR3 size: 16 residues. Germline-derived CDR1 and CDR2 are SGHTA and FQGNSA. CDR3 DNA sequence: TGTGCCAGCAGCTTAGAGTTGGGACAGGGACCGAATGAGCAGTTCTTC. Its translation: CASSLELGQGPNEQFF.

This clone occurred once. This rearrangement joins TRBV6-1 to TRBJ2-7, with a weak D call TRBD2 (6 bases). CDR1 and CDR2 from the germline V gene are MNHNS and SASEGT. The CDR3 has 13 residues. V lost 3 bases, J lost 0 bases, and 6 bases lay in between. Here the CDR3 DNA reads TGTGCCAGCAGTGAGGGGGGCTCCTACGAGCAGTACTTC. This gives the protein CASSEGGSYEQYF.

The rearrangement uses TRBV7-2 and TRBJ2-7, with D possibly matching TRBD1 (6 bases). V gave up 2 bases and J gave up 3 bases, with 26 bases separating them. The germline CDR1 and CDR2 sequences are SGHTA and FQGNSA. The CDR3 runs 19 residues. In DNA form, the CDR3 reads TGTGCCAGCAGCTTACATTCGACAAGCAAGATCAGGGGTCACTACGAGCAGTACTTC. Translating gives CASSLHSTSKIRGHYEQYF.

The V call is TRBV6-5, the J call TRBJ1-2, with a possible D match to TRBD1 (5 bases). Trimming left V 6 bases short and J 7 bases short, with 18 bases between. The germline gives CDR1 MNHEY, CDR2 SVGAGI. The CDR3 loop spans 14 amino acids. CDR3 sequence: CASRGEREVGGYTF. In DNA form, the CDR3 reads TGTGCCAGCAGAGGGGAAAGGGAGGTGGGTGGCTACACCTTC.

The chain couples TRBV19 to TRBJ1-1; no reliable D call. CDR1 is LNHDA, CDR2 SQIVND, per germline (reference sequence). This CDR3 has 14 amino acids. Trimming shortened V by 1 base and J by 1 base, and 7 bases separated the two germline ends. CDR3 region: CASSIARWNTEAFF. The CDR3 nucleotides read TGTGCCAGTAGTATAGCCCGGTGGAACACTGAAGCTTTCTTT.

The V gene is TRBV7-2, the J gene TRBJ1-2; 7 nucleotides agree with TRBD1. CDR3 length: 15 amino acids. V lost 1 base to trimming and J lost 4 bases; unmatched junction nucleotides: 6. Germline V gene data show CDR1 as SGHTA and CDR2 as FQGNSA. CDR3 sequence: CASSLVTGCFYGYTF. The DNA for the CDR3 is TGTGCCAGCAGCTTAGTGACAGGGTGCTTCTATGGCTACACCTTC.

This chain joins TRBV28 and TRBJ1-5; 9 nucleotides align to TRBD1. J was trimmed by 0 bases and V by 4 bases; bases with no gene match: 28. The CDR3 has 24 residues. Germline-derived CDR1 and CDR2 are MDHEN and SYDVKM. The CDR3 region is CASSWLLILARGQGRKYSNQPQHF. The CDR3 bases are TGTGCCAGCAGTTGGCTATTAATTTTGGCTAGGGGACAGGGTCGAAAATATAGCAATCAGCCCCAGCATTTT.

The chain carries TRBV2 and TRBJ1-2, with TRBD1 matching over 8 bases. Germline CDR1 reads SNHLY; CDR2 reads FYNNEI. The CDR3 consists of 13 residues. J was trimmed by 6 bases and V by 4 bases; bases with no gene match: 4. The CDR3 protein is CASSVGTGDGYTF. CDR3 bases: TGTGCCAGCAGTGTGGGGACAGGCGATGGCTACACCTTC.

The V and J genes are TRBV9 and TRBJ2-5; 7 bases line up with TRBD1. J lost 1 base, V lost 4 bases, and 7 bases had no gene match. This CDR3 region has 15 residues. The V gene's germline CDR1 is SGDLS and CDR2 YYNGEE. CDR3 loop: CASSPATGPQETQYF. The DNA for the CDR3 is TGTGCCAGCAGCCCCGCGACAGGGCCCCAAGAGACCCAGTACTTC.

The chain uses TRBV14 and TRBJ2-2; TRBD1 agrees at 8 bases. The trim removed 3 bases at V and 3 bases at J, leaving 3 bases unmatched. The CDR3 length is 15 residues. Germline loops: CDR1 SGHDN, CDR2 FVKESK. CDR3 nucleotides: TGTGCCAGCAGCCAGGACAGGGAAGACACCGGGGAGCTGTTTTTT. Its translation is CASSQDREDTGELFF.

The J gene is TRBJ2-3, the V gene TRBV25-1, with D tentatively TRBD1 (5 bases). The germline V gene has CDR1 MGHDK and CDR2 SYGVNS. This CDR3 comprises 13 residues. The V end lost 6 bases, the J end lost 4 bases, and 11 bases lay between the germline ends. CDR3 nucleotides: TGTGCCAGCAGGGAAGACAGACCAGATACGCAGTATTTT. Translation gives CASREDRPDTQYF.

In DNA, the CDR3 is TGTGCCAGCAAGAGTGGGACAGGAGTAATCGGGGAGCTGTTTTTT. Protein product: CASKSGTGVIGELFF. V gene TRBV6-5 combines with J gene TRBJ2-2; TRBD1 matches at 8 bases. Looked up from germline, CDR1 is MNHEY and CDR2 is SVGAGI. The CDR3 extends over 15 amino acids. V gave up 7 bases and J gave up 7 bases; unmatched junction bases: 11.

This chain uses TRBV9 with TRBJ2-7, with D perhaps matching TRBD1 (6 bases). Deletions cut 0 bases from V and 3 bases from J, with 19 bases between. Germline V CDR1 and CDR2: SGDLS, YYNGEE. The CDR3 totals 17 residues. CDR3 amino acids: CASSVGLGSQGYYEQYF. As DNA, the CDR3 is TGTGCCAGCAGCGTAGGACTGGGGTCGCAGGGGTACTACGAGCAGTACTTC.

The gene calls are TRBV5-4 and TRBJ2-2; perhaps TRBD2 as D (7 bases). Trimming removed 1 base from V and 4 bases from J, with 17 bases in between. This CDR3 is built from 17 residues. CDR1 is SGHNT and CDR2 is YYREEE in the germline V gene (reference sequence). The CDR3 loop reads CASSLMGGTSFTGELFF. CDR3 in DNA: TGTGCCAGCAGCTTGATGGGAGGGACAAGTTTCACCGGGGAGCTGTTTTTT.

The CDR3 spells CASSLTHYEQYF. The CDR3 bases are TGCGCCAGCAGCTTGACGCACTACGAGCAGTACTTC. This chain connects TRBV5-1 to TRBJ2-5; no reliable D call. The DNA end lines up better with TRBJ2-7; the J call may be wrong. There are 12 residues in the CDR3. Germline V gene lookup returns CDR1 SGHRS and CDR2 YFSETQ.

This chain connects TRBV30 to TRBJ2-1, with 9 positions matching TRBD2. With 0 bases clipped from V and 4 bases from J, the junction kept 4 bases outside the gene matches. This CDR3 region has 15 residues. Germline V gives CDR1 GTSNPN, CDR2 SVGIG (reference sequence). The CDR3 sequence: CAWSVYLAGYNEQFF. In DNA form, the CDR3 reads TGTGCCTGGAGTGTTTACCTAGCGGGATACAATGAGCAGTTCTTC. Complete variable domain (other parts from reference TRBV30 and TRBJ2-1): SQTIHQWPATLVQPVGSPLSLECTVEGTSNPNLYWYRQAAGRGLQLLFYSVGIGQISSEVPQNLSASRPQDRQFILSSKKLLLSDSGFYLCAWSVYLAGYNEQFFGPGTRLTVL.

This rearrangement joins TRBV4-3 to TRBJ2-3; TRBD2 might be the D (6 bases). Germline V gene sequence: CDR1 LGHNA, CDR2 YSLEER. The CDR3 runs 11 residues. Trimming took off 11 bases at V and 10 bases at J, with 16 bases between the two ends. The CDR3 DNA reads TGCGCCGCCGTCCGGTGGGGGGCGCAGTATTTT. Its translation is CAAVRWGAQYF.

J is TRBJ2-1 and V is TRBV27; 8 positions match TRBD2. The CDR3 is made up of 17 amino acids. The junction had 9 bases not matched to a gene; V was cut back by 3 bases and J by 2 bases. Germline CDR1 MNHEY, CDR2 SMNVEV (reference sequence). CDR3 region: CASSLGLVSLTYNEQFF. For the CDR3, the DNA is TGTGCCAGCAGTTTGGGACTAGTTTCCCTCACCTACAATGAGCAGTTCTTC.

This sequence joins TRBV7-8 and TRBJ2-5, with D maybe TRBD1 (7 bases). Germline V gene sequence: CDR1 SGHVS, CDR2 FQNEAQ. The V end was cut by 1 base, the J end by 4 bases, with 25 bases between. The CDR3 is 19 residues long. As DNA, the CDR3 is TGTGCCAGCAGCTTAGGCCGGGGGACAGTAGGTTTGGGCGGAGAGACCCAGTACTTC. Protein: CASSLGRGTVGLGGETQYF.

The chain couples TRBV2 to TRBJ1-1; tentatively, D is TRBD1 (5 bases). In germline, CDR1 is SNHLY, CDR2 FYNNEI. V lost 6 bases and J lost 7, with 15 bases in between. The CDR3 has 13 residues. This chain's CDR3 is CASRAGRYLEAFF. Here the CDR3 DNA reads TGTGCCAGCAGGGCGGGACGGTACCTTGAAGCTTTCTTT.

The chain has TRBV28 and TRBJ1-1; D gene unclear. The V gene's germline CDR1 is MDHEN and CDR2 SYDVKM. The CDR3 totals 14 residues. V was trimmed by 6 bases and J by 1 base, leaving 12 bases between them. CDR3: CASSSPPGNTEAFF. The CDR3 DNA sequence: TGTGCCAGCAGCTCCCCACCGGGGAACACTGAAGCTTTCTTT.

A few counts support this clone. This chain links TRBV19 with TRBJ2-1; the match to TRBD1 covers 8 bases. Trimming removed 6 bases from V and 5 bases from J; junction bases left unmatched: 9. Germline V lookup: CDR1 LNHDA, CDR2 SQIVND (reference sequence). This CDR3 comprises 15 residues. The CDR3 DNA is TGTGCCAGTAGCGCTCCGGGACAGGCCAACAATGAGCAGTTCTTC. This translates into CASSAPGQANNEQFF.

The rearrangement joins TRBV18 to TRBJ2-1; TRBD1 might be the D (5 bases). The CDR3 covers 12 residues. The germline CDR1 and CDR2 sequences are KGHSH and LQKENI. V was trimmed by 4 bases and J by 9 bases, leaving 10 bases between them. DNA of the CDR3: TGTGCCAGCTCACACCGAGACAGTGAGCAGTTCTTC. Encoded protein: CASSHRDSEQFF.

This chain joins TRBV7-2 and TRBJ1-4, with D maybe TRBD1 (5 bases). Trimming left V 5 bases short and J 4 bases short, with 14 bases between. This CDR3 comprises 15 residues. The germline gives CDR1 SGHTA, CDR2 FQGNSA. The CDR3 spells CASSPDSPINEKLFF. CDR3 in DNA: TGTGCCAGCAGCCCTGACAGCCCCATTAATGAAAAACTGTTTTTT.

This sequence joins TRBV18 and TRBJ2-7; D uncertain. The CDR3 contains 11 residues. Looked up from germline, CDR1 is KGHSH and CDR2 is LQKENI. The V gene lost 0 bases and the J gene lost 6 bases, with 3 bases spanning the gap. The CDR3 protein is CASSPPAEQYF. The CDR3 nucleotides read TGTGCCAGCTCACCACCAGCCGAGCAGTACTTC.

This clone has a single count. CDR3 amino acids: CASSKNTGELFF. DNA of the CDR3: TGTGCCAGCAGCAAGAACACCGGGGAGCTGTTTTTT. This sequence joins TRBV2 and TRBJ2-2; no reliable D call. Germline assignment: CDR1 SNHLY and CDR2 FYNNEI. V gave up 6 bases and J gave up 1 base, with 3 bases separating them. This CDR3 spans 12 amino acids.

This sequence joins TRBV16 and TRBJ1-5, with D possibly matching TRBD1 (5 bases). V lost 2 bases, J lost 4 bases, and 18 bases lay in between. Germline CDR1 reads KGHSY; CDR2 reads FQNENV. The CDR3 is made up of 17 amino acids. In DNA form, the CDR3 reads TGTGCCAGCAGCCAACCCGGACGGGATGGGGGGAATCAGCCCCAGCATTTT. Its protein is CASSQPGRDGGNQPQHF. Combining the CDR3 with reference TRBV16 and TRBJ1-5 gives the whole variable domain GEEVAQTPKHLVRGEGQKAKLYCAPIKGHSYVFWYQQVLKNEFKFLISFQNENVFDETGMPKERFSAKCLPNSPCSLEIQATKLEDSAVYFCASSQPGRDGGNQPQHFGDGTRLSIL.

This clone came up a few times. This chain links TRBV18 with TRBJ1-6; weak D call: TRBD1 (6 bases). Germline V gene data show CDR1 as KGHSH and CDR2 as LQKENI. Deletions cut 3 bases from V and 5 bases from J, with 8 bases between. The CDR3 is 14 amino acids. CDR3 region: CASSPDSNNSPLHF. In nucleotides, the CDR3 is TGTGCCAGCTCACCGGACAGCAATAATTCACCCCTCCACTTT.

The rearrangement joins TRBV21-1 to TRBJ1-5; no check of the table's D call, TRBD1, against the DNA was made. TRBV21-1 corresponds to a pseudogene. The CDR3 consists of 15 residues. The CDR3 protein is CASSAPTGGDQPQHF. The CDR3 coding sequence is TGTGCCAGCAGCGCTCCGACAGGGGGGGATCAGCCCCAGCATTTT.